This T cell receptor beta chain was recorded in a study of cytomegalovirus exposure and HLA in healthy donors. The germline gives CDR1 MNHEY, CDR2 SMNVEV (reference sequence). This CDR3 is 15 amino acids long. V lost 0 bases, J lost 4 bases, and 9 bases lay in between. PCR involved 60 Vbeta and 13 Jbeta primers. Profiling relied on immunoSEQ multiplex PCR, and the TCRdb table lists in-frame clones only, not all of them. The table has 150,000 to 200,000 clones, about three quarters seen once. The chain joins TRBV27 to TRBJ1-4; TRBD1 is a possible D gene (6 bases). The sample was PBMCs. The clonotype comes from a woman in her forties in good health and CMV-seronegative. CDR3 sequence: CASSLSGTYNEKLFF. The DNA of the CDR3 is TGTGCCAGCAGTTTATCCGGGACATATAATGAAAAACTGTTTTTT.